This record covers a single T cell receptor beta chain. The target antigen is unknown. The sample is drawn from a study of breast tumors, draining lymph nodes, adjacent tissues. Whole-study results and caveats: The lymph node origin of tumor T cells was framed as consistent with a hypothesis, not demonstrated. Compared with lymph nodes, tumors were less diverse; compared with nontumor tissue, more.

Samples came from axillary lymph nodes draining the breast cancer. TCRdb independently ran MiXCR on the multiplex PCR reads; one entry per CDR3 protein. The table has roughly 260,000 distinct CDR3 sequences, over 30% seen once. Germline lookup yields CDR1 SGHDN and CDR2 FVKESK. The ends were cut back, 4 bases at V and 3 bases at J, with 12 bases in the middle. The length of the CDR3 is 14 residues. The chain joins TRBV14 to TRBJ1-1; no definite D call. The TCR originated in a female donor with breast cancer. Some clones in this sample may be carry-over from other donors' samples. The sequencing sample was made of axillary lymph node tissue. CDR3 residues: CASSRLEGYTEAFF. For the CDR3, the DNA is TGTGCCAGCAGCCGACTAGAGGGATACACTGAAGCTTTCTTT.